This T cell receptor (beta chain) was found in a study of cytotoxic CD8 clonotypes in ibrutinib-treated CLL. The repertoire was sequenced with immunoSEQ multiplex PCR; TCRdb's copy has only in-frame clones and lacks some. The table has more than 200,000 clones, 75% to 85% seen once. V dropped 11 bases and J dropped 7 bases, with 21 bases sitting between them. The CDR3 covers 13 residues. Germline V gene lookup returns CDR1 SEHNR and CDR2 FQNEAQ (reference sequence). The receptor's source is a human donor with chronic lymphocytic leukemia. The chain recombines TRBV7-9 with TRBJ2-7; D may match TRBD1 or TRBD2 (5 bases each). The sample here was PBMCs, taken after 12 months of ibrutinib treatment. CDR3 coding DNA: TGTGCCGCTACCCCCTCGGGGCTCGAAGAGCAGTACTTC. Its protein product is CAATPSGLEEQYF.